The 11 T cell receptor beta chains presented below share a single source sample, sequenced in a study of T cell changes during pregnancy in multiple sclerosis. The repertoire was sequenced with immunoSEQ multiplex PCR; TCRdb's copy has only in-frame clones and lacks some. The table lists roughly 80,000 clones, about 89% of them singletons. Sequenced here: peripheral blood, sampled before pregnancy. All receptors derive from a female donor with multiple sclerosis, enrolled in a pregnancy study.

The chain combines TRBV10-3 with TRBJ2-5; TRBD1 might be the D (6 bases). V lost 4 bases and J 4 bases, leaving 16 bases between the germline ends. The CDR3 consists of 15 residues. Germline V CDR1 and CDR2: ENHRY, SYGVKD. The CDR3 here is CAISGTPWGRETQYF. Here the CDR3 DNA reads TGTGCCATCAGTGGGACGCCCTGGGGGCGAGAGACCCAGTACTTC.

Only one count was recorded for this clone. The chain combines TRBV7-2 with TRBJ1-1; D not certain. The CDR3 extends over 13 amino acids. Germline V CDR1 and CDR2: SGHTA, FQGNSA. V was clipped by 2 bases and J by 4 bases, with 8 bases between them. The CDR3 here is CASSLSGGTEAFF. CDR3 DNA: TGTGCCAGCAGCTTAAGCGGCGGCACTGAAGCTTTCTTT.

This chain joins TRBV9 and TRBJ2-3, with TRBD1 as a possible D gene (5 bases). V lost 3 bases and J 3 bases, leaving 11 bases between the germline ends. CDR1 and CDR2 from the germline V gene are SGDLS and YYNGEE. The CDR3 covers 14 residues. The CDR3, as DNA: TGTGCCAGCAGCGCACCGACAGCAACAGATACGCAGTATTTT. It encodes CASSAPTATDTQYF.

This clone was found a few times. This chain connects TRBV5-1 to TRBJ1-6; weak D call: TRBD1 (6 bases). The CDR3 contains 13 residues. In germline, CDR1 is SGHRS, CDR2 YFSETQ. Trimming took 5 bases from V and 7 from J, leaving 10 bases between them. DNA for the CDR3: TGCGCCAGCAGGGACAGCGAAAATTCACCCCTCCACTTT. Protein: CASRDSENSPLHF. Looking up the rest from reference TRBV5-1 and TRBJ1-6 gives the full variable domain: KAGVTQTPRYLIKTRGQQVTLSCSPISGHRSVSWYQQTPGQGLQFLFEYFSETQRNKGNFPGRFSGRQFSNSRSEMNVSTLELGDSALYLCASRDSENSPLHFGNGTRLTVT.

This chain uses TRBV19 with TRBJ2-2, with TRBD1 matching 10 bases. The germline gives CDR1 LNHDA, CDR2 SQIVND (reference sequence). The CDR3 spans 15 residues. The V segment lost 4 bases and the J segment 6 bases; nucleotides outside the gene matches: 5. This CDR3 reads CASSRQGAMAGELFF. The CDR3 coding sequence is TGTGCCAGTAGTAGACAGGGGGCGATGGCCGGGGAGCTGTTTTTT.

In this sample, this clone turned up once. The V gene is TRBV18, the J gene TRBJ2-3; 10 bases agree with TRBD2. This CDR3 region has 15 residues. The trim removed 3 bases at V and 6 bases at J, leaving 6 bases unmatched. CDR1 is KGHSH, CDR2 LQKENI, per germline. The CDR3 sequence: CASSPPELAGDTQYF. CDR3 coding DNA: TGTGCCAGCTCACCCCCCGAACTAGCGGGGGATACGCAGTATTTT.

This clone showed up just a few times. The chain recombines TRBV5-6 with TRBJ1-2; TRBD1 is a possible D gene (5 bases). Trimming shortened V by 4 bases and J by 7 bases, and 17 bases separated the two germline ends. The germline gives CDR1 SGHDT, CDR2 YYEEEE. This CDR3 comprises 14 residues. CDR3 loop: CASSLFYGAGGYTF. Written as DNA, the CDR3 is TGTGCCAGCAGCCTCTTTTATGGGGCAGGTGGCTACACCTTC.

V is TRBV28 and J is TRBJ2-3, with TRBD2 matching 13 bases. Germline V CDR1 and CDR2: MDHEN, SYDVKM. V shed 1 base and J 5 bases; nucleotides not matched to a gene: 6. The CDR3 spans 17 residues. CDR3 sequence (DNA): TGTGCCAGCAGTTTATCTACTAGCGGGGGGGCCCAAGATACGCAGTATTTT. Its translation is CASSLSTSGGAQDTQYF.

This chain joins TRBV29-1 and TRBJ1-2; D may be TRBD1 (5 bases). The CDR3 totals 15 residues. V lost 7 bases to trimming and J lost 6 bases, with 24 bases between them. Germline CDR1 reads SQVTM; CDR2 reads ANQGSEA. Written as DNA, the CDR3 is TGCAGCGCCGACCCCACAGCGGGGGGTAGTGATGGCTACACCTTC. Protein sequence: CSADPTAGGSDGYTF.

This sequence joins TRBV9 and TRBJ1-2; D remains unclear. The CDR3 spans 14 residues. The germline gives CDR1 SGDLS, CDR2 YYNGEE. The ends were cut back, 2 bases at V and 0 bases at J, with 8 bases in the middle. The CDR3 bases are TGTGCCAGCAGCGTCGACACTTCTAACTATGGCTACACCTTC. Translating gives CASSVDTSNYGYTF.

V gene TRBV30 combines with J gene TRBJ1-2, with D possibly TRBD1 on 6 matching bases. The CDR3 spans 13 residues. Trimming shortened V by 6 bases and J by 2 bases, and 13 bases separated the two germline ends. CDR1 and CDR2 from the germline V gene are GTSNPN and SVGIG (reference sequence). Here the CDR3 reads CACGATGNYGYTF. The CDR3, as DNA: TGTGCCTGTGGCGCCACAGGGAACTATGGCTACACCTTC.